The next 25 T cell receptor beta chains were all read from a single sample in a study of T cell repertoires in cytomegalovirus infection. These receptors have no known antigen. TCRdb reprocessed the reads via MiXCR and lists one record per CDR3 protein. This table holds around 430,000 distinct CDR3 sequences, under 55% found once. Sample: cultured PBMCs, taken from culture after CMV antigen stimulation. Every receptor here comes from a human donor in good health (CMV status not recorded). Some clones in this sample may be carry-over from other donors' samples.

The chain combines TRBV4-2 with TRBJ2-1; TRBD2 aligns across 7 bases. With V trimmed by 0 bases and J by 4 bases, 12 bases remained unmatched. Germline V gene lookup returns CDR1 LGHNA and CDR2 YNFKEQ. The CDR3 spans 18 residues. The CDR3 nucleotides are TGTGCCAGCAGCCAAGATGGGACTGCGGGGGACGTATACAATGAGCAGTTCTTC. This sequence encodes CASSQDGTAGDVYNEQFF.

V usage is TRBV7-2 and J usage is TRBJ2-3, with D hard to call. Trimming left V 7 bases short and J 3 bases short, with 14 bases between. Germline CDR1 is SGHTA and CDR2 is FQGNSA. The CDR3 runs to 14 residues. CDR3 bases: TGTGCCAGCACCGCAATTTTGGGTACAGATACGCAGTATTTT. This encodes CASTAILGTDTQYF.

This clonotype was seen a few times. The rearrangement uses TRBV12-3 or TRBV12-4 and TRBJ1-1; no reliable D call. This CDR3 comprises 13 residues. V was cut by 6 bases and J by 1 base, with 9 bases left in between. The CDR3 DNA is TGTGCCAGCAGATTTAGATCGAACACTGAAGCTTTCTTT. Translation gives CASRFRSNTEAFF.

The chain employs TRBV20-1 and TRBJ2-5, with TRBD2 matching 7 bases. V shed 6 bases and J 5 bases; nucleotides not matched to a gene: 9. CDR3 size: 13 residues. Germline V gene data show CDR1 as DFQATT and CDR2 as SNEGSKA (reference sequence). The CDR3 loop reads CSAPSSGHETQYF. The DNA for the CDR3 is TGCAGTGCCCCATCTAGCGGTCACGAGACCCAGTACTTC.

The chain employs TRBV6-1 and TRBJ2-1, with 10 bases identical to TRBD2. In germline, CDR1 is MNHNS, CDR2 SASEGT. Trimming took 2 bases from V and 8 from J; bases not matched to a gene: 18. This CDR3 has 19 amino acids. CDR3 sequence: CASSEKPQASGSIFDEQFF. The CDR3 DNA sequence: TGTGCCAGCAGTGAAAAGCCTCAGGCTAGCGGGAGTATTTTCGATGAGCAGTTCTTC.

This clonotype was seen only a few times. The V and J genes are TRBV20-1 and TRBJ2-5, with D perhaps TRBD1 (6 bases). The CDR3 totals 12 residues. Germline V gene data show CDR1 as DFQATT and CDR2 as SNEGSKA (reference sequence). Between the trimmed V and J ends, which lost 3 bases and 2 bases, there was a span of 7 bases. The CDR3 loop reads CSASGQQETQYF. The CDR3 nucleotides read TGCAGTGCTAGCGGACAGCAAGAGACCCAGTACTTC.

This clonotype appeared a single time. This chain uses TRBV3-1 with TRBJ1-1; D is undetermined. The germline CDR1 and CDR2 sequences are LGHDT and YNNKEL (reference sequence). This CDR3 has 13 residues. V was pared by 5 bases and J by 3 bases, with 10 bases between. The CDR3 is CASSGLMDTEAFF. CDR3 coding DNA: TGTGCCAGCAGCGGATTAATGGACACTGAAGCTTTCTTT.

The V and J genes are TRBV5-6 and TRBJ1-1; D not resolved. Trimming cost V 0 bases and J 8 bases, with 11 bases left between them. CDR3 length equals 13 residues. CDR1 and CDR2 (germline): SGHDT, YYEEEE. This CDR3 is CASSLAGLGEAFF. As DNA, the CDR3 is TGTGCCAGCAGCTTGGCCGGATTGGGAGAAGCTTTCTTT.

The chain recombines TRBV12-3 or TRBV12-4 with TRBJ1-1; TRBD1 matches 9 bases. With V trimmed by 5 bases and J by 6 bases, 10 bases remained unmatched. The CDR3 is 15 residues long. CDR3: CASSTRTGEISEAFF. The CDR3 coding sequence is TGTGCCAGCAGTACTAGGACAGGGGAAATTTCTGAAGCTTTCTTT.

This clonotype showed up many times. The chain uses TRBV7-2 and TRBJ2-3; unclear D gene. Germline V gene lookup returns CDR1 SGHTA and CDR2 FQGNSA. CDR3 length: 17 amino acids. The ends were cut back, 0 bases at V and 5 bases at J, with 18 bases in the middle. CDR3 sequence reads: CASSLALIEVGVDTQYF. The CDR3 coding sequence is TGTGCCAGCAGCTTAGCCCTAATTGAGGTGGGCGTAGATACGCAGTATTTT.

This chain uses TRBV4-1 with TRBJ2-2; D ambiguous. CDR3 size: 18 residues. CDR1 and CDR2 from the germline V gene are MGHRA and YSYEKL. Trimming left V 0 bases short and J 3 bases short, with 17 bases between. DNA for the CDR3: TGCGCCAGCAGCCAAGAGATCAACTTGATGAGATACACCGGGGAGCTGTTTTTT. Translating gives CASSQEINLMRYTGELFF.

This clonotype was seen once. The J gene is TRBJ1-1, the V gene TRBV20-1; weak D call: TRBD1 (5 bases). CDR3 size: 15 residues. CDR1 and CDR2 from the germline V gene are DFQATT and SNEGSKA (reference sequence). With 5 bases removed from V and 4 bases from J, the gap between germline ends came to 20 bases. CDR3 DNA sequence: TGCAGTGCTGAGGGACCACAAGTCGCGGGCACTGAAGCTTTCTTT. This encodes CSAEGPQVAGTEAFF.

This clonotype has more than one count but fewer than ten. The chain has TRBV7-2 and TRBJ2-3; D unclear. V gave up 2 bases and J gave up 3 bases, with 6 bases separating them. The CDR3 has 13 residues. Germline CDR1 and CDR2: SGHTA and FQGNSA. The CDR3 DNA follows: TGTGCCAGCAGCTTATATATTACAGATACGCAGTATTTT. Translated: CASSLYITDTQYF.

The V and J genes are TRBV7-2 and TRBJ2-7, with D unclear. Germline V gene lookup returns CDR1 SGHTA and CDR2 FQGNSA. This CDR3 contains 15 residues. Trimming took 5 bases from V and 3 from J, leaving 17 bases between them. CDR3 loop: CASSVVTGPYYEQYF. The DNA of the CDR3 is TGTGCCAGCAGCGTCGTGACCGGGCCATACTACGAGCAGTACTTC.

At least ten counts were recorded for this clonotype. CDR3 bases: TGTGCCAGCAGCCTTCTAGCGGGAGCCGACGAGCAGTACTTC. It codes for CASSLLAGADEQYF. The rearrangement uses TRBV7-2 and TRBJ2-7; 10 bases fit TRBD2. CDR1 and CDR2 (germline): SGHTA, FQGNSA. CDR3 length equals 14 residues. V gave up 5 bases and J gave up 5 bases; unmatched junction bases: 6.

This clonotype was counted a few times. This chain links TRBV7-2 with TRBJ2-7; either TRBD1 or TRBD2 may fit D (6 bases each). V was trimmed by 5 bases and J by 0 bases, leaving 14 bases between them. The CDR3 is made up of 15 amino acids. Germline values: CDR1 SGHTA, CDR2 FQGNSA. For the CDR3, the DNA is TGTGCCAGCAGCCCTACGGGGGCCGGCTCCTACGAGCAGTACTTC. Protein: CASSPTGAGSYEQYF.

The rearrangement links TRBV12-3 or TRBV12-4 to TRBJ2-1; TRBD1 agrees at 7 bases. The CDR3 contains 15 residues. The V gene end was trimmed by 5 bases and the J gene end by 0 bases; junction bases not matched to a gene: 4. CDR3 sequence reads: CASSPGQFSYNEQFF. CDR3 DNA: TGTGCCAGCAGTCCGGGACAGTTCTCCTACAATGAGCAGTTCTTC.

The CDR3 sequence: CASSLGTSGSLQGDTQYF. The CDR3 nucleotides are TGCGCCAGCAGCTTGGGGACTAGCGGGAGCCTCCAGGGAGATACGCAGTATTTT. This chain connects TRBV5-1 to TRBJ2-3; 13 bases agree with TRBD2. The CDR3 runs to 18 residues. The V segment lost 0 bases and the J segment 5 bases; nucleotides outside the gene matches: 9. Germline CDR1 SGHRS, CDR2 YFSETQ.

The chain uses TRBV2 and TRBJ2-7, with D perhaps TRBD1 (5 bases). Germline V gives CDR1 SNHLY, CDR2 FYNNEI. The CDR3 contains 13 residues. Trimming removed 6 bases at V and 3 bases at J, with 12 bases between. The DNA for the CDR3 is TGTGCCAGCAGCCCCCCCAGGGACTACGAGCAGTACTTC. Amino acid sequence: CASSPPRDYEQYF.

The V gene is TRBV7-2, the J gene TRBJ1-2; D is unresolved. V lost 2 bases to trimming and J lost 7 bases, with 11 bases between them. This CDR3 is built from 13 residues. Germline CDR1 SGHTA, CDR2 FQGNSA. The CDR3 DNA reads TGTGCCAGCAGCTTATTAGGGCTTCCTGGCTACACCTTC. This sequence encodes CASSLLGLPGYTF.

This clonotype showed up just once. V and J are TRBV7-8 and TRBJ1-2; 7 nucleotides line up with TRBD1. The V segment lost 5 bases and the J segment 2 bases; nucleotides outside the gene matches: 8. The CDR3 totals 15 residues. Germline V lookup: CDR1 SGHVS, CDR2 FQNEAQ. The DNA of the CDR3 is TGTGCCAGCAGCCGGGAGACAGGGAGCAACTATGGCTACACCTTC. Translation gives CASSRETGSNYGYTF.

The CDR3 reads CASRRSVLVYGYTF. Here the CDR3 DNA reads TGTGCCAGCAGGAGGAGTGTATTGGTCTATGGCTACACCTTC. The chain carries TRBV2 and TRBJ1-2, with D unclear. V was trimmed by 6 bases and J by 4 bases, leaving 15 bases between them. This CDR3 is built from 14 residues. CDR1 and CDR2 from the germline V gene are SNHLY and FYNNEI. The full variable domain, in which reference TRBV2 and TRBJ1-2 provide the parts outside the CDR3, is EPEVTQTPSHQVTQMGQEVILRCVPISNHLYFYWYRQILGQKVEFLVSFYNNEISEKSEIFDDQFSVERPDGSNFTLKIRSTKLEDSAMYFCASRRSVLVYGYTFGSGTRLTVV.

The chain recombines TRBV7-8 with TRBJ2-3; TRBD1 matches 7 bases. CDR3 size: 15 residues. The junction had 6 bases not matched to a gene; V was cut back by 4 bases and J by 2 bases. Germline V lookup: CDR1 SGHVS, CDR2 FQNEAQ. The CDR3 DNA sequence: TGTGCCAGCAGCTGGGAGACAGGGCCCACAGATACGCAGTATTTT. Translation: CASSWETGPTDTQYF.

This clonotype was observed a few times. The rearrangement links TRBV28 to TRBJ1-2; D not resolved. V lost 2 bases to trimming and J lost 4 bases, with 5 bases between them. The CDR3 extends over 12 amino acids. Germline CDR1 reads MDHEN; CDR2 reads SYDVKM. CDR3 amino acids: CASSLDFYGYTF. CDR3 DNA: TGTGCCAGCAGTTTAGACTTCTATGGCTACACCTTC.

Remarks on this clonotype: The junction departs from the called germline gene at one end, perhaps through a read error. The rearrangement joins TRBV5-3 to TRBJ2-3, with TRBD2 matching 12 bases. TRBV5-3 is annotated as an ORF whose role is uncertain. The CDR3 sequence is 15 residues long. For the CDR3, the DNA is TGTGCCAGCAGCTCTAGCGGGAGGGCCGCAGATACGCAGTATTTT. Its translation is CASSSSGRAADTQYF.